This TCR beta chain originates from a study of blood T cell repertoires in COVID-19. Resolution of symptoms, clearance, or two negative PCRs was present in recovered Cohort 3 donors. V lost 6 bases and J lost 2, with 20 bases in between. The CDR3 spans 16 residues. The V gene's germline CDR1 is SGHRS and CDR2 YFSETQ. Generated by immunoSEQ multiplex PCR, the TCRdb table keeps only in-frame clones and is missing some. This sample has approximately 170,000 clones, with about 89% found just once. The chain recombines TRBV5-1 with TRBJ2-5, with a possible D match to TRBD2 (6 bases). The source of this sequence is a woman younger than 35 who had recovered from COVID-19. Specimen: PBMCs or T cells enriched from blood (not recorded which). The chain's CDR3 is CASTASAQWVQETQYF. The CDR3 DNA is TGCGCCAGCACGGCTAGCGCCCAGTGGGTGCAAGAGACCCAGTACTTC.